One and the same sample provided the 19 T cell receptor beta chains below, sequenced in a study of T cells in Graves' hyperthyroidism and ophthalmopathy. Amplified regions were TCR beta CDR3 sequences from RNA transcripts. First-round RT-PCR with HTBI primers amplified the TCR CDR3 region. TCRdb redid the calling of the multiplex PCR reads with MiXCR, one entry per CDR3 protein. In the table there are over 350,000 distinct CDR3 sequences, less than 20% of which are singletons. Sequencing was carried out using blood. The receptors here all came from a man between 18 and 29 years old with Graves' ophthalmopathy.

This clonotype was counted at least ten times. This chain uses TRBV2 with TRBJ2-6, with 7 bases matching TRBD1. Germline V CDR1 and CDR2: SNHLY, FYNNEI. This CDR3 spans 15 amino acids. V lost 1 base and J lost 8; bases outside the gene matches: 5. The CDR3 bases are TGTGCCAGCAGTGAAGAAGGGGGCGTATCCAACGTCCTGACTTTC. The encoded protein is CASSEEGGVSNVLTF. Complete variable domain (other parts from reference TRBV2 and TRBJ2-6): EPEVTQTPSHQVTQMGQEVILRCVPISNHLYFYWYRQILGQKVEFLVSFYNNEISEKSEIFDDQFSVERPDGSNFTLKIRSTKLEDSAMYFCASSEEGGVSNVLTFGAGSRLTVL.

This clonotype was counted ten times or more. The rearrangement links TRBV5-8 to TRBJ2-7, with D possibly matching TRBD2 (5 bases). V was cut by 0 bases and J by 4 bases, with 8 bases left in between. The CDR3 length is 13 residues. Germline V lookup: CDR1 SGHTS, CDR2 YDEGEE. CDR3 in amino acids: CASSLASGYEQYF. The DNA for the CDR3 is TGTGCCAGCAGCTTGGCGTCGGGATACGAGCAGTACTTC.

This clonotype was seen repeatedly, ten times or more. In nucleotides, the CDR3 is TGTGCCAGCGCAGACTCACACAGCTCCTACGAGCAGTACTTC. Translating gives CASADSHSSYEQYF. The rearrangement joins TRBV28 to TRBJ2-7; D remains unclear. V lost 8 bases, J lost 0 bases, and 14 bases lay in between. CDR3 length: 14 residues. CDR1 and CDR2 from the germline V gene are MDHEN and SYDVKM.

The chain recombines TRBV13 with TRBJ2-7; 8 bases align to TRBD1. Germline CDR1 and CDR2: PRHDT and FYEKMQ (reference sequence). The CDR3 has 15 amino acids. V was clipped by 8 bases and J by 6 bases; unmatched bases: 15. The CDR3 loop reads CASRLIGGTGVEQYF. The CDR3 bases are TGTGCCAGCCGTTTGATTGGCGGGACAGGAGTCGAGCAGTACTTC.

This clonotype was recorded many times. The J gene is TRBJ2-5, the V gene TRBV7-3; D remains ambiguous. Trimming left V 5 bases short and J 9 bases short, with 13 bases between. This CDR3 contains 12 residues. Germline CDR1 and CDR2: SGHTA and FQGTGA. CDR3 amino acids: CASSPSGQPQYF. The CDR3 DNA reads TGTGCCAGCAGCCCTTCCGGGCAGCCCCAGTACTTC.

This clonotype was counted many times. The chain uses TRBV12-3 or TRBV12-4 and TRBJ2-5; TRBD2 aligns across 7 bases. Trimming at V came to 11 bases and at J to 4 bases, leaving 4 bases not matched to a gene. The CDR3 spans 11 residues. The CDR3 loop is CASTGGETQYF. CDR3 nucleotide sequence: TGTGCCTCCACGGGGGGAGAGACCCAGTACTTC.

The chain links TRBV2 to TRBJ1-1; 10 nucleotides agree with TRBD1. Germline V gene data show CDR1 as SNHLY and CDR2 as FYNNEI. This CDR3 is 17 amino acids long. V lost 6 bases, J lost 4 bases, and 14 bases stayed unmatched. The CDR3 nucleotides read TGTGCCAGCAGCGCCCACCGGGACAGGGGTCTGAGCACTGAAGCTTTCTTT. Encoded protein: CASSAHRDRGLSTEAFF.

This clonotype was seen at least ten times. The V gene is TRBV5-1, the J gene TRBJ1-2, with TRBD1 as a possible D gene (5 bases). Germline CDR1 and CDR2: SGHRS and YFSETQ. The CDR3 runs 14 residues. Between the trimmed V and J ends, which lost 2 bases and 4 bases, there was a span of 12 bases. CDR3 region: CASSLLRDGYGYTF. The CDR3 DNA sequence: TGCGCCAGCAGCTTATTACGGGACGGCTATGGCTACACCTTC.

The chain employs TRBV19 and TRBJ2-2; 7 bases are a match to TRBD1. Trimming at V came to 5 bases and at J to 3 bases, leaving 3 bases not matched to a gene. The germline V gene has CDR1 LNHDA and CDR2 SQIVND (reference sequence). The CDR3 runs to 14 residues. CDR3 coding DNA: TGTGCCAGTAGTCCGGGACAGCACACCGGGGAGCTGTTTTTT. Protein sequence: CASSPGQHTGELFF.

The chain has TRBV4-1 and TRBJ2-3, with TRBD2 matching over 7 bases. The CDR3 loop spans 16 amino acids. Per germline, CDR1 MGHRA and CDR2 YSYEKL. V lost 3 bases to trimming and J lost 4 bases; unmatched junction nucleotides: 10. The CDR3 nucleotides are TGCGCCAGCAGCCAGGGGAGGGGAGGGGCGGCAGATACGCAGTATTTT. It codes for CASSQGRGGAADTQYF.

This chain joins TRBV6-1 and TRBJ1-5; 11 bases are a match to TRBD1. The length of the CDR3 is 14 residues. Germline CDR1 MNHNS, CDR2 SASEGT. With V trimmed by 7 bases and J by 7 bases, 6 bases remained unmatched. CDR3 residues: CASIGTGGKQPQHF. The DNA of the CDR3 is TGTGCCAGCATCGGGACAGGGGGGAAGCAGCCCCAGCATTTT.

Ten or more counts support this clonotype. This chain links TRBV11-2 with TRBJ2-2; D unclear. From germline, CDR1 is SGHAT and CDR2 FQNNGV. V lost 2 bases, J lost 4 bases, and 11 bases lay in between. The CDR3 contains 15 residues. The CDR3 nucleotides are TGTGCCAGCAGCTTAATCGCAAAAGTCACCGGGGAGCTGTTTTTT. Its translation is CASSLIAKVTGELFF. Looking up the rest from reference TRBV11-2 and TRBJ2-2 gives the full variable domain: EAGVAQSPRYKIIEKRQSVAFWCNPISGHATLYWYQQILGQGPKLLIQFQNNGVVDDSQLPKDRFSAERLKGVDSTLKIQPAKLEDSAVYLCASSLIAKVTGELFFGEGSRLTVL.

This clonotype was detected ten times or more. V is TRBV6-2 or TRBV6-3 and J is TRBJ1-1; D gene ambiguous. Per the germline V gene, CDR1 is MNHEY and CDR2 is SVGEGT. This CDR3 region has 14 residues. Trimming took 0 bases from V and 0 from J, leaving 5 bases between them. As DNA, the CDR3 is TGTGCCAGCAGTTACTCACCTCTGAACACTGAAGCTTTCTTT. Encoded protein: CASSYSPLNTEAFF.

The chain uses TRBV20-1 and TRBJ2-1; weak D call: TRBD2 (7 bases). CDR1 and CDR2 (germline): DFQATT, SNEGSKA (reference sequence). This CDR3 region has 14 residues. V was clipped by 0 bases and J by 7 bases, with 13 bases between them. DNA for the CDR3: TGCAGTGCTAGAGATTTCGGGGGGCGGAATGAGCAGTTCTTC. Translation gives CSARDFGGRNEQFF.

In this sample, this clonotype turned up a few times. This rearrangement joins TRBV3-1 to TRBJ2-5; D gene ambiguous. Trimming stripped 0 bases from V and 12 bases from J, with 17 bases between. Germline CDR1 reads LGHDT; CDR2 reads YNNKEL (reference sequence). The CDR3 consists of 14 residues. CDR3: CASSQDPVAVGKYF. CDR3 nucleotides: TGTGCCAGCAGCCAAGATCCCGTCGCAGTCGGAAAGTACTTC.

This chain uses TRBV27 with TRBJ1-4, with a weak D call TRBD1 (6 bases). Germline values: CDR1 MNHEY, CDR2 SMNVEV (reference sequence). The CDR3 has 12 amino acids. The V and J ends lost 6 bases and 10 bases respectively, with 12 bases between them. CDR3 DNA: TGTGCCAGCAGATACAGGGTGGGAAAACTGTTTTTT. This sequence encodes CASRYRVGKLFF.

The chain links TRBV7-3 to TRBJ2-2; weak D call: TRBD1 (6 bases). CDR3 length: 15 residues. Looked up from germline, CDR1 is SGHTA and CDR2 is FQGTGA. V was clipped by 5 bases and J by 2 bases, with 12 bases between them. The DNA for the CDR3 is TGTGCCAGCAGCCCGGACAGCTTTAACACCGGGGAGCTGTTTTTT. Translating gives CASSPDSFNTGELFF.

This clonotype was seen repeatedly, ten times or more. The V call is TRBV6-1, the J call TRBJ1-3, with unresolved D. Germline values: CDR1 MNHNS, CDR2 SASEGT. Trimming removed 5 bases at V and 3 bases at J, with 11 bases between. The CDR3 contains 14 residues. The CDR3 spells CASSTTALGNTIYF. The CDR3 region has the DNA TGTGCCAGCAGTACTACGGCGCTTGGAAACACCATATATTTT.

At least ten counts were recorded for this clonotype. The genes are TRBV6-2 or TRBV6-3 and TRBJ1-1; the match to TRBD1 covers 7 bases. Germline V CDR1 and CDR2: MNHEY, SVGEGT. CDR3 size: 15 residues. V lost 4 bases, J lost 0 bases, and 5 bases stayed unmatched. DNA of the CDR3: TGTGCCAGCAGTTCAAGGACAGGCTTGAACACTGAAGCTTTCTTT. Translating it yields CASSSRTGLNTEAFF.